This T cell receptor beta chain derives from a study of T cells in Graves' hyperthyroidism and ophthalmopathy. At the level of the study: The initial diagnosis was the point when peripheral blood was collected, ahead of any treatment. Study-level results: Using 13 V-J features, a model discriminated ophthalmopathy from stable hyperthyroidism. Model output signaled ophthalmopathy a median roughly 6.5 months ahead of onset.

These patients, aged 18 to 65, had recently diagnosed hyperthyroidism lasting under 2 months. There are many counts of this clonotype. Its antigen is currently unknown. TCR beta CDR3 regions were amplified from RNA. Carried out on the TCR CDR3, a first-round RT-PCR used the HTBI primer set. MiXCR, run by TCRdb on the multiplex PCR reads, gives a single entry per CDR3 protein. Of 200,000 or so distinct CDR3 sequences listed, about 15% are singletons. The ends were cut back, 0 bases at V and 4 bases at J, with 15 bases in the middle. Per the germline V gene, CDR1 is MNHEY and CDR2 is SVGAGI. The CDR3 consists of 16 residues.

This TCR came from a woman aged 45-59 years with Graves' hyperthyroidism. Sequenced input: blood. This chain uses TRBV6-5 with TRBJ1-2; D gene uncertain. The CDR3 is CASSYSPRIPGYGYTF. Written as DNA, the CDR3 is TGTGCCAGCAGTTACTCCCCCCGCATCCCAGGCTATGGCTACACCTTC.